This TCR beta chain is drawn from a study of T cell repertoires in cytomegalovirus infection. The wider study: CMV infection and matching HLA type were both indicated by public TCR beta signatures. Findings and limits, study-wide: The ex vivo response was dominated by HLA-C-restricted CMV-specific TCR beta clonotypes.

Regarding this clonotype: What it binds is unknown.

From the reads, TCRdb called clonotypes with MiXCR, one entry per CDR3 protein. The table records about 360,000 distinct CDR3 sequences, roughly 34% of them present only once. This TCR was sampled from a human donor in good health (CMV status not recorded). Some clones in this sample may be carry-over from other donors' samples. Sample: cultured PBMCs, taken from culture after CMV antigen stimulation.

The CDR3, as DNA: TGTGCCAGCAGCTTAGAATCCGGGGGAGGGGGCACTGAAGCTTTCTTT. Amino acids: CASSLESGGGGTEAFF. The rearrangement joins TRBV11-2 to TRBJ1-1; a weak D match, TRBD1 (6 bases). The CDR3 contains 16 residues. V was shortened by 0 bases and J by 4 bases, with 15 bases between the two germline ends. CDR1 is SGHAT and CDR2 is FQNNGV in the germline V gene.